The 29 T cell receptor beta chains below come from one sample, sequenced in a study of cytomegalovirus exposure and HLA in healthy donors. Both 60 Vbeta primers and 13 Jbeta primers went into the PCR. Method: immunoSEQ multiplex PCR; TCRdb's copy keeps in-frame clones and lacks some. The data hold some 190,000 clones, with roughly four fifths observed a single time. The specimen was PBMCs. The receptors derive from a woman aged 25 to 39 in good health and CMV-seropositive.

V gene TRBV29-1 combines with J gene TRBJ2-7; no clear D. Per germline, CDR1 SQVTM and CDR2 ANQGSEA. The CDR3 contains 11 residues. V was clipped by 3 bases and J by 9 bases, with 12 bases between them. The CDR3 coding sequence is TGCAGCGTTGACTCGAACCGCGGGCAGTACTTC. This sequence encodes CSVDSNRGQYF.

The chain carries TRBV5-1 and TRBJ1-2; 8 bases are shared with TRBD1. The CDR3 runs to 13 residues. Germline trimming cut 0 bases from V and 8 bases from J; bases unmatched to any gene: 3. The germline gives CDR1 SGHRS, CDR2 YFSETQ. The CDR3 here is CASSLGTGKGYTF. The CDR3 DNA reads TGCGCCAGCAGCTTGGGGACAGGGAAAGGCTACACCTTC. The full variable domain, rest sourced from reference TRBV5-1 and TRBJ1-2, is KAGVTQTPRYLIKTRGQQVTLSCSPISGHRSVSWYQQTPGQGLQFLFEYFSETQRNKGNFPGRFSGRQFSNSRSEMNVSTLELGDSALYLCASSLGTGKGYTFGSGTRLTVV.

The chain recombines TRBV4-1 with TRBJ1-2; weak D call: TRBD1 (6 bases). CDR3 size: 14 residues. The germline gives CDR1 MGHRA, CDR2 YSYEKL. V was cut by 6 bases and J by 5 bases, with 16 bases left in between. The DNA of the CDR3 is TGCGCCAGCAGATCGACTCGACAGGCATATGGCTACACCTTC. Its translation: CASRSTRQAYGYTF.

The rearrangement joins TRBV5-1 to TRBJ2-3; possible D gene TRBD2, 5 bases. CDR3 size: 13 residues. V lost 4 bases and J lost 2, with 8 bases in between. Germline CDR1 and CDR2: SGHRS and YFSETQ. The CDR3: CASSRGLTDTQYF. The CDR3 nucleotides read TGCGCCAGCAGCCGCGGACTCACAGATACGCAGTATTTT. Filled out from reference TRBV5-1 and TRBJ2-3, the complete variable domain reads KAGVTQTPRYLIKTRGQQVTLSCSPISGHRSVSWYQQTPGQGLQFLFEYFSETQRNKGNFPGRFSGRQFSNSRSEMNVSTLELGDSALYLCASSRGLTDTQYFGPGTRLTVL.

The genes are TRBV7-2 and TRBJ1-5; tentative D call: TRBD1 (6 bases). The CDR3 has 14 residues. V shed 5 bases and J shed 4 bases, with 12 bases lying between them. The germline V gene has CDR1 SGHTA and CDR2 FQGNSA. CDR3 in DNA: TGTGCCAGCAGCCAATGGACAGCTAATCAGCCCCAGCATTTT. Translating gives CASSQWTANQPQHF. Based on the CDR3 plus reference TRBV7-2 and TRBJ1-5, the full variable domain is GAGVSQSPSNKVTEKGKDVELRCDPISGHTALYWYRQSLGQGLEFLIYFQGNSAPDKSGLPSDRFSAERTGGSVSTLTIQRTQQEDSAVYLCASSQWTANQPQHFGDGTRLSIL.

The gene calls are TRBV27 and TRBJ2-1, with TRBD2 as a possible D gene (5 bases). V was shortened by 8 bases and J by 2 bases, with 13 bases between the two germline ends. This CDR3 has 14 amino acids. Germline CDR1 reads MNHEY; CDR2 reads SMNVEV (reference sequence). The CDR3 sequence is CASRVAGPYNEQFF. The CDR3 DNA is TGTGCCAGCCGGGTGGCGGGTCCCTACAATGAGCAGTTCTTC.

The rearrangement joins TRBV27 to TRBJ1-4; D not resolved. From germline, CDR1 is MNHEY and CDR2 SMNVEV (reference sequence). Trimming removed 6 bases at V and 0 bases at J, with 11 bases between. The CDR3 has 15 residues. CDR3 bases: TGTGCCAGCAGCCTCCTAGGCGCAACTAATGAAAAACTGTTTTTT. As protein: CASSLLGATNEKLFF.

The chain combines TRBV10-1 with TRBJ2-7, with TRBD1 matching 7 bases. The junction had 10 bases not matched to a gene; V was cut back by 3 bases and J by 5 bases. This CDR3 is built from 15 residues. Germline V CDR1 and CDR2: WNHNN, SYGVQD (reference sequence). The CDR3, as DNA: TGCGCCAGCAGTGAAAAGGCGACAGGGTCCCACGAGCAGTACTTC. It codes for CASSEKATGSHEQYF.

DNA for the CDR3: TGTGCCAGTAGTGGGACAGGGCTCTCCAATCAGCCCCAGCATTTT. Residues: CASSGTGLSNQPQHF. This sequence joins TRBV19 and TRBJ1-5, with 9 bases fitting TRBD1. The CDR3 contains 15 residues. CDR1 is LNHDA, CDR2 SQIVND, per germline (reference sequence). V lost 5 bases to trimming and J lost 3 bases; unmatched junction nucleotides: 5.

The gene calls are TRBV5-1 and TRBJ2-7, with D possibly being TRBD2 (5 bases). Trimming removed 4 bases at V and 7 bases at J, with 15 bases between. Germline V gene lookup returns CDR1 SGHRS and CDR2 YFSETQ. The CDR3 is made up of 13 amino acids. CDR3 region: CASSPPEGWEQYF. As DNA, the CDR3 is TGCGCCAGCAGCCCCCCAGAGGGTTGGGAGCAGTACTTC.

This clone has more than one count but fewer than ten. The chain carries TRBV28 and TRBJ1-2; TRBD1 matches 7 bases. The length of the CDR3 is 15 residues. Germline trimming cut 7 bases from V and 4 bases from J; bases unmatched to any gene: 12. CDR1 is MDHEN, CDR2 SYDVKM, per germline. CDR3 nucleotides: TGTGCCAGCAAAAAACTACAGGGGTTTGCCTATGGCTACACCTTC. Its protein product is CASKKLQGFAYGYTF.

This clone has a handful of counts. The CDR3 is CASSLSGQETQYF. In DNA, the CDR3 is TGCGCCAGCAGCTTAAGCGGCCAGGAGACCCAGTACTTC. The chain carries TRBV5-1 and TRBJ2-5, with D possibly matching TRBD2 (5 bases). V lost 2 bases to trimming and J lost 5 bases, with 10 bases between them. Germline V gene data show CDR1 as SGHRS and CDR2 as YFSETQ. The CDR3 extends over 13 amino acids.

This chain uses TRBV9 with TRBJ2-7; 8 positions match TRBD2. V shed 2 bases, J shed 7 bases, and the junction held 11 bases outside the gene matches. The germline gives CDR1 SGDLS, CDR2 YYNGEE. This CDR3 contains 15 residues. The CDR3: CASSVSPAGVNEQYF. The CDR3 DNA reads as TGTGCCAGCAGCGTCAGTCCAGCGGGAGTTAATGAGCAGTACTTC.

The chain is built from TRBV4-1 and TRBJ1-3; a weak D match, TRBD1 (5 bases). This CDR3 region has 16 residues. Trimming took off 4 bases at V and 2 bases at J, with 15 bases between the two ends. Germline values: CDR1 MGHRA, CDR2 YSYEKL. The CDR3: CASSPPLGGTGNTIYF. The CDR3 DNA is TGCGCCAGCAGCCCTCCTCTCGGGGGAACTGGAAACACCATATATTTT.

The rearrangement joins TRBV7-2 to TRBJ1-5; D perhaps matches TRBD1 (6 bases). Trimming cost V 5 bases and J 8 bases, with 13 bases left between them. There are 13 residues in the CDR3. The germline V gene encodes CDR1 SGHTA and CDR2 FQGNSA. The CDR3 bases are TGTGCCAGCAGCCGCAGGGGACCGGAGCCCCAGCATTTT. Its translation: CASSRRGPEPQHF.

CDR3 loop: CASDPLTSGIRNEQFF. DNA of the CDR3: TGTGCCTCCGACCCCTTAACTAGCGGGATCAGGAATGAGCAGTTCTTC. The rearrangement links TRBV28 to TRBJ2-1, with 10 bases lining up with TRBD2. The CDR3 is 16 amino acids. The V gene end was trimmed by 11 bases and the J gene end by 7 bases; junction bases not matched to a gene: 17. Looked up from germline, CDR1 is MDHEN and CDR2 is SYDVKM. Based on the CDR3 plus reference TRBV28 and TRBJ2-1, the full variable domain is DVKVTQSSRYLVKRTGEKVFLECVQDMDHENMFWYRQDPGLGLRLIYFSYDVKMKEKGDIPEGYSVSREKKERFSLILESASTNQTSMYLCASDPLTSGIRNEQFFGPGTRLTVL.

The chain carries TRBV19 and TRBJ2-7; the match to TRBD2 covers 7 bases. CDR1 and CDR2 from the germline V gene are LNHDA and SQIVND (reference sequence). J gave up 5 bases and V 3 bases, and 4 bases lay outside the gene matches. This CDR3 comprises 13 residues. The CDR3 spells CASSIGGVDEQYF. CDR3 DNA sequence: TGTGCCAGTAGTATTGGGGGGGTGGACGAGCAGTACTTC.

This chain connects TRBV28 to TRBJ2-7, with D perhaps matching TRBD2 (6 bases). V lost 2 bases and J 3 bases, leaving 14 bases between the germline ends. Germline CDR1 is MDHEN and CDR2 is SYDVKM. The CDR3 has 15 residues. The CDR3 sequence is CASSLKGLFFYEQYF. As DNA, the CDR3 is TGTGCCAGCAGTTTAAAAGGACTATTCTTCTACGAGCAGTACTTC.

This rearrangement joins TRBV7-6 to TRBJ1-2; D gene uncertain. Germline V gives CDR1 SGHVS, CDR2 FNYEAQ. The CDR3 loop spans 14 amino acids. The V end lost 0 bases, the J end lost 4 bases, and 9 bases lay between the germline ends. CDR3 nucleotide sequence: TGTGCCAGCAGCTTAGCAAGACTGGGCTATGGCTACACCTTC. Protein sequence: CASSLARLGYGYTF.

The chain employs TRBV7-9 and TRBJ2-3; 9 bases are a match to TRBD1. CDR3 length: 15 amino acids. Trimming at V came to 4 bases and at J to 0 bases, leaving 2 bases not matched to a gene. Germline CDR1 is SEHNR and CDR2 is FQNEAQ (reference sequence). For the CDR3, the DNA is TGTGCCAGCAGCTACGGACAGGGGAGCACAGATACGCAGTATTTT. Its protein is CASSYGQGSTDTQYF.

This clone has just a few counts. The chain couples TRBV28 to TRBJ2-7; 9 bases are a match to TRBD2. CDR1 MDHEN and CDR2 SYDVKM come from the germline V gene. V lost 2 bases, J lost 0 bases, and 2 bases stayed unmatched. The length of the CDR3 is 15 residues. The CDR3 DNA follows: TGTGCCAGCAGTTTAAGCGGGAGGAACTCCTACGAGCAGTACTTC. Its protein is CASSLSGRNSYEQYF.

The rearrangement joins TRBV6-1 to TRBJ1-1, with a tentative D call TRBD1 (5 bases). Trimming left V 0 bases short and J 4 bases short, with 12 bases between. CDR3 length: 15 residues. Germline values: CDR1 MNHNS, CDR2 SASEGT. CDR3 protein: CASSEAQGEGTEAFF. The CDR3 coding sequence is TGTGCCAGCAGTGAAGCCCAAGGGGAGGGCACTGAAGCTTTCTTT.

The chain couples TRBV5-1 to TRBJ2-4; no firm D call. CDR1 and CDR2 from the germline V gene are SGHRS and YFSETQ. The CDR3 contains 15 residues. Between the trimmed V and J ends, which lost 0 bases and 3 bases, there was a span of 10 bases. CDR3 DNA: TGCGCCAGCAGCTTGGCCGGAGTAGACAAAAACATTCAGTACTTC. Translation: CASSLAGVDKNIQYF.

V usage is TRBV15 and J usage is TRBJ2-7, with 7 bases fitting TRBD1. Germline-derived CDR1 and CDR2 are LNHNV and YYDKDF (reference sequence). The CDR3 is made up of 14 amino acids. V trimming: 5 bases; J trimming: 5 bases; junction bases outside the gene matches: 9. The DNA for the CDR3 is TGTGCCACCAGCGACCGACAGGGTCTCGACGAGCAGTACTTC. The encoded protein is CATSDRQGLDEQYF.

The chain couples TRBV6-4 to TRBJ1-2; TRBD1 matches 7 bases. The CDR3 consists of 14 residues. The germline gives CDR1 MRHNA, CDR2 SNTAGT. V shed 5 bases, J shed 3 bases, and the junction held 6 bases outside the gene matches. DNA of the CDR3: TGTGCCAGCAGTCCTTCCGGGACAGACTATGGCTACACCTTC. Its translation is CASSPSGTDYGYTF.

This sequence joins TRBV6-5 and TRBJ1-1; TRBD1 agrees at 7 bases. This CDR3 is built from 15 residues. The trim removed 2 bases at V and 3 bases at J, leaving 6 bases unmatched. The V gene's germline CDR1 is MNHEY and CDR2 SVGAGI. CDR3 DNA sequence: TGTGCCAGCAGTTACCTGACAGGGCCCTACACTGAAGCTTTCTTT. As protein: CASSYLTGPYTEAFF.

This clone was counted only a few times. V and J are TRBV6-6 and TRBJ2-5; 8 bases match TRBD1. The CDR3 is 11 amino acids. V dropped 8 bases and J dropped 5; count of bases not matched to a gene: 1. In germline, CDR1 is MNHNY, CDR2 SVGAGI (reference sequence). CDR3 nucleotide sequence: TGTGCCAGCCAGGGGGCCGAGACCCAGTACTTC. It codes for CASQGAETQYF.

The V gene is TRBV19, the J gene TRBJ1-3; D may be TRBD1 (5 bases). Germline CDR1 reads LNHDA; CDR2 reads SQIVND (reference sequence). This CDR3 is 15 amino acids long. V lost 6 bases and J lost 1, with 13 bases in between. The CDR3 loop is CASSTFAGSGNTIYF. CDR3 nucleotides: TGTGCCAGTAGCACCTTTGCAGGGTCTGGAAACACCATATATTTT.

For this clone: A junction boundary mismatches the germline segment, possibly from a read error. Other DNA variants within this sample encode the same CDR3. This chain links TRBV28 with TRBJ1-1; D is uncertain. CDR1 and CDR2 from the germline V gene are MDHEN and SYDVKM. The CDR3 sequence is 12 residues long. In DNA form, the CDR3 reads TGTGCCAGCACGAGGAAGAACACTGAAGCTTTCTTC. As protein: CASTRKNTEAFF.